This record concerns one TCR beta chain sequence. Repertoires were generated with immunoSEQ multiplex PCR, while TCRdb's copy carries only in-frame clones and drops some. The sample holds about 280,000 clones, under 90% seen once. J gave up 1 base and V 3 bases, and 4 bases lay outside the gene matches. The CDR3 extends over 15 amino acids. Germline V gene lookup returns CDR1 LGHDT and CDR2 YNNKEL (reference sequence). This sample is drawn from a study of blood T cell repertoires in COVID-19. This chain joins TRBV3-1 (or the pseudogene TRBV3-2) and TRBJ1-1, with 8 bases that match TRBD1. This receptor was taken from a woman in her 30s with COVID-19, enrolled during active disease. Sequencing was performed on peripheral blood. The CDR3 DNA follows: TGTGCCAGCAGCCACAGGGGGCTAGAGAACACTGAAGCTTTCTTT. Its translation: CASSHRGLENTEAFF.